Each of the 22 T cell receptor beta chains below was sequenced from the same sample in a study of blood T cells in healthy people across ages. Using a J-beta primer mix together with a sample-barcoded 5' primer, a second PCR was run for about 7 to 12 cycles. TCRdb re-analysed the 5' RACE reads in MiXCR, keeping a single row per CDR3 protein. Of about 1 million distinct CDR3 sequences detected, 35% to 55% appear once; the ten largest clones hold around 18%. The material sequenced was blood. These receptors originate from a woman in her sixties in good health.

In DNA, the CDR3 is TGCAGTGCCAGACGACAGGGGATATACACTGAAGCTTTCTTT. This sequence encodes CSARRQGIYTEAFF. The V call is TRBV20-1, the J call TRBJ1-1, with 8 bases matching TRBD1. J lost 3 bases, V lost 6 bases, and 9 bases had no gene match. Germline V gives CDR1 DFQATT, CDR2 SNEGSKA (reference sequence). This CDR3 comprises 14 residues.

Only a few counts were recorded for this clonotype. The gene calls are TRBV30 and TRBJ2-3; the D gene is possibly TRBD2 (6 bases). Germline lookup yields CDR1 GTSNPN and CDR2 SVGIG (reference sequence). Trimming took off 0 bases at V and 2 bases at J, with 15 bases between the two ends. The CDR3 has 16 amino acids. The CDR3 spells CAWSVRAGPITDTQYF. The CDR3 bases are TGTGCCTGGAGTGTGCGCGCGGGACCGATCACAGATACGCAGTATTTT. Drawing the rest from reference TRBV30 and TRBJ2-3, the complete variable domain is SQTIHQWPATLVQPVGSPLSLECTVEGTSNPNLYWYRQAAGRGLQLLFYSVGIGQISSEVPQNLSASRPQDRQFILSSKKLLLSDSGFYLCAWSVRAGPITDTQYFGPGTRLTVL.

The chain is built from TRBV15 and TRBJ2-1, with D hard to call. The V end lost 1 base, the J end lost 7 bases, and 8 bases lay between the germline ends. There are 13 residues in the CDR3. From germline, CDR1 is LNHNV and CDR2 YYDKDF (reference sequence). The CDR3 DNA follows: TGTGCCACCAGCAGAGGTAAAGCGAATGAGCAGTTCTTC. It is translated as CATSRGKANEQFF.

As for this clonotype: A clone one base away is much larger, so this may be a read error. The chain uses TRBV7-2 and TRBJ2-1; 8 bases are a match to TRBD2. Germline CDR1 is SGHTA and CDR2 is FQGNSA. The trim removed 4 bases at V and 5 bases at J, leaving 10 bases unmatched. This CDR3 is built from 16 residues. CDR3 coding DNA: TGTGCCAGCAGCTACCGCAGCGGGAGTATCCACAATGAGCAGTTCTTC. Translation gives CASSYRSGSIHNEQFF. Full variable domain (missing parts from reference TRBV7-2 and TRBJ2-1): GAGVSQSPSNKVTEKGKDVELRCDPISGHTALYWYRQSLGQGLEFLIYFQGNSAPDKSGLPSDRFSAERTGGSVSTLTIQRTQQEDSAVYLCASSYRSGSIHNEQFFGPGTRLTVL.

As for this clonotype: The junction differs from germline at one of its ends, possibly a read error. The chain joins TRBV3-1 to TRBJ2-7, with TRBD1 matching 9 bases. This CDR3 region has 15 residues. The germline V gene encodes CDR1 LGHDT and CDR2 YNNKEL (reference sequence). CDR3 sequence reads: CASSRGQGFSYEQYF. The CDR3 coding sequence is TGTGCCAGTAGCCGGGGACAGGGCTTCTCCTACGAGCAGTACTTC.

The table lists this clonotype with a few counts. The chain has TRBV5-1 and TRBJ1-2; no definite D call. Trimming took 6 bases from V and 7 from J, leaving 16 bases between them. This CDR3 has 13 amino acids. Germline lookup yields CDR1 SGHRS and CDR2 YFSETQ. CDR3 coding DNA: TGCGCCAGCACCCAGGTTGGCCGGGGTGGCTACACCTTC. Its translation is CASTQVGRGGYTF.

This clonotype was seen only a few times. V usage is TRBV7-2 and J usage is TRBJ2-1; 8 bases are a match to TRBD1. The CDR3 runs to 16 residues. Trimming took 4 bases from V and 0 from J; bases not matched to a gene: 5. Germline CDR1 SGHTA, CDR2 FQGNSA. The CDR3 DNA reads as TGTGCCAGCAGCTCCCGGACAGGGAGCTCCTACAATGAGCAGTTCTTC. The encoded protein is CASSSRTGSSYNEQFF.

The rearrangement links TRBV6-1 to TRBJ2-1, with a possible D match to TRBD2 (6 bases). Trimming took off 1 base at V and 5 bases at J, with 18 bases between the two ends. Germline CDR1 MNHNS, CDR2 SASEGT. The CDR3 is 17 residues long. The DNA for the CDR3 is TGTGCCAGCAGTGAAGAAGGAGGAGGAGGGAGAGACAATGAGCAGTTCTTC. Protein product: CASSEEGGGGRDNEQFF.

The genes are TRBV5-1 and TRBJ2-7, with 7 bases that match TRBD1. V lost 5 bases to trimming and J lost 7 bases; unmatched junction nucleotides: 18. This CDR3 region has 16 residues. Germline V CDR1 and CDR2: SGHRS, YFSETQ. This chain's CDR3 is CASRTTGETFYNEQYF. DNA of the CDR3: TGCGCCAGCAGAACCACAGGGGAAACCTTTTACAATGAGCAGTACTTC. Based on the CDR3 plus reference TRBV5-1 and TRBJ2-7, the full variable domain is KAGVTQTPRYLIKTRGQQVTLSCSPISGHRSVSWYQQTPGQGLQFLFEYFSETQRNKGNFPGRFSGRQFSNSRSEMNVSTLELGDSALYLCASRTTGETFYNEQYFGPGTRLTVT.

In its sample, this clonotype was seen many times. This could be a read error, since a much larger clone is one nucleotide away. This chain uses TRBV7-9 with TRBJ2-1; D unresolved. Judging by the DNA end, TRBJ2-7 fits better; the J call may be wrong. The CDR3 has 12 amino acids. Germline loops: CDR1 SEHNR, CDR2 FQNEAQ (reference sequence). The CDR3 reads CAIRSRYNEQYF. CDR3 sequence (DNA): TGTGCCATTCGGAGTCGGTACAATGAGCAGTACTTC.

The V gene is TRBV7-2, the J gene TRBJ2-7; no firm D call. The germline V gene encodes CDR1 SGHTA and CDR2 FQGNSA. The ends were cut back, 2 bases at V and 4 bases at J, with 9 bases in the middle. There are 13 residues in the CDR3. The CDR3 here is CASSLFTLYEQYF. The CDR3 DNA sequence: TGTGCCAGCAGCTTATTCACGCTGTACGAGCAGTACTTC.

V usage is TRBV11-2 and J usage is TRBJ2-1, with 10 bases lining up with TRBD2. The CDR3 sequence is 19 residues long. Trimming removed 1 base from V and 4 bases from J; junction bases left unmatched: 13. Germline-derived CDR1 and CDR2 are SGHAT and FQNNGV. CDR3 nucleotides: TGTGCCAGCAGCTTAGCTTTGGCAGGGGTGGGACTAGCGTACAATGAGCAGTTCTTC. Residues: CASSLALAGVGLAYNEQFF.

The chain combines TRBV4-1 with TRBJ2-5; the D gene is possibly TRBD2 (5 bases). Trimming cost V 0 bases and J 11 bases, with 13 bases left between them. The CDR3 is made up of 13 amino acids. CDR1 and CDR2 (germline): MGHRA, YSYEKL. The CDR3 nucleotides are TGCGCCAGCAGCCAAGAAGCCTCCCGCGGGCAGTACTTC. This gives the protein CASSQEASRGQYF.

This sequence joins TRBV20-1 and TRBJ2-1; D is possibly TRBD2 (5 bases). The CDR3 is 16 amino acids. The germline gives CDR1 DFQATT, CDR2 SNEGSKA (reference sequence). Deletions cut 3 bases from V and 2 bases from J, with 17 bases between. In nucleotides, the CDR3 is TGCAGTGCTAGGAGTAGGGCGGGCCGGACCTACAATGAGCAGTTCTTC. Translating it yields CSARSRAGRTYNEQFF.

The chain employs TRBV7-9 and TRBJ2-3; D not resolved. Germline V lookup: CDR1 SEHNR, CDR2 FQNEAQ (reference sequence). This CDR3 comprises 12 residues. The V gene lost 6 bases and the J gene lost 6 bases, with 10 bases spanning the gap. The chain's CDR3 is CASRYILDTQYF. The CDR3 coding sequence is TGTGCCAGCAGATATATCTTGGATACGCAGTATTTT. The whole variable domain, remainder taken from reference TRBV7-9 and TRBJ2-3, is DTGVSQNPRHKITKRGQNVTFRCDPISEHNRLYWYRQTLGQGPEFLTYFQNEAQLEKSRLLSDRFSAERPKGSFSTLEIQRTEQGDSAMYLCASRYILDTQYFGPGTRLTVL.

The CDR3 DNA reads as TGTGCCAGCAGTTTTCGACAGGGGGCGATTTTCTTT. Protein product: CASSFRQGAIFF. This chain connects TRBV12-3 or TRBV12-4 to TRBJ1-1, with 10 bases identical to TRBD1. V trimming: 3 bases; J trimming: 13 bases; junction bases outside the gene matches: 5. The CDR3 consists of 12 residues.

V is TRBV5-1 and J is TRBJ1-2, with unresolved D. Germline V gene lookup returns CDR1 SGHRS and CDR2 YFSETQ. The CDR3 consists of 13 residues. With 4 bases removed from V and 2 bases from J, the gap between germline ends came to 9 bases. The CDR3, as DNA: TGCGCCAGCAGCGTATCAGTGAACTATGGCTACACCTTC. Translating it yields CASSVSVNYGYTF.

This rearrangement joins TRBV27 to TRBJ2-5; 7 nucleotides match TRBD2. Losses at the gene ends were 5 bases for V and 4 bases for J; bases not matched to a gene: 7. CDR1 and CDR2 from the germline V gene are MNHEY and SMNVEV (reference sequence). This CDR3 region has 14 residues. CDR3 coding DNA: TGTGCCAGCAGTCCCAGCGGGATAACAGAGACCCAGTACTTC. The encoded protein is CASSPSGITETQYF.

This clonotype was recorded a few times. The V call is TRBV20-1, the J call TRBJ1-2, with a weak D call TRBD1 (6 bases). The CDR3 spans 15 residues. Germline V gene data show CDR1 as DFQATT and CDR2 as SNEGSKA (reference sequence). Trimming stripped 2 bases from V and 8 bases from J, with 21 bases between. Here the CDR3 reads CSARTGTSSWGGYTF. The DNA of the CDR3 is TGCAGTGCTAGAACCGGGACATCCTCCTGGGGGGGCTACACCTTC.

This clonotype has just a few counts. The chain combines TRBV7-2 with TRBJ2-3; D is undetermined. Germline V lookup: CDR1 SGHTA, CDR2 FQGNSA. Trimming left V 7 bases short and J 5 bases short, with 22 bases between. The CDR3 has 16 residues. The CDR3 DNA reads TGTGCCAGCACCCAATTCGGAGTATTCAGTAAAGATACGCAGTATTTT. Amino acid sequence: CASTQFGVFSKDTQYF. The full variable domain, with the rest looked up from reference TRBV7-2 and TRBJ2-3, is GAGVSQSPSNKVTEKGKDVELRCDPISGHTALYWYRQSLGQGLEFLIYFQGNSAPDKSGLPSDRFSAERTGGSVSTLTIQRTQQEDSAVYLCASTQFGVFSKDTQYFGPGTRLTVL.

This clonotype turned up a few times. The genes are TRBV5-1 and TRBJ2-5; tentatively, D is TRBD2 (6 bases). CDR1 is SGHRS and CDR2 is YFSETQ in the germline V gene. The V end was cut by 2 bases, the J end by 2 bases, with 10 bases between. The CDR3 extends over 14 amino acids. Written as DNA, the CDR3 is TGCGCCAGCAGCTTCCCACGGGGGCAAGAGACCCAGTACTTC. Amino acids: CASSFPRGQETQYF.

In its sample, this clonotype was seen a few times. The rearrangement links TRBV13 to TRBJ2-1; TRBD1 might be the D (5 bases). V was trimmed by 4 bases and J by 5 bases, leaving 18 bases between them. Germline V CDR1 and CDR2: PRHDT, FYEKMQ (reference sequence). The CDR3 is made up of 16 amino acids. The CDR3 nucleotides read TGTGCCAGCAGCTCTACTATGGGGCAGCTGAACAATGAGCAGTTCTTC. It codes for CASSSTMGQLNNEQFF.